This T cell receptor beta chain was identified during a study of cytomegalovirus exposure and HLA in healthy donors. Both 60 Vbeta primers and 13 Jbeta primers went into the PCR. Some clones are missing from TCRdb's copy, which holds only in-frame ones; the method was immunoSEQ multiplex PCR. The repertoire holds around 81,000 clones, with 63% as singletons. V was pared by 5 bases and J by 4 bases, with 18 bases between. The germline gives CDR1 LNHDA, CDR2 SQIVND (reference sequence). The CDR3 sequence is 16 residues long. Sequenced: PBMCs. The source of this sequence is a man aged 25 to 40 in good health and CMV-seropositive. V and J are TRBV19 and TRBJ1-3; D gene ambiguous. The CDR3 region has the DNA TGTGCCAGTAGTCCTGATCCGAGTGTGACAGGAAACACCATATATTTT. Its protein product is CASSPDPSVTGNTIYF.